This TCR beta chain was obtained from a study of long-term antiretroviral therapy in people with HIV. Study overall: Collection of the earliest samples took place about a decade ahead of the 2015 immediate-ART recommendation.

This clone appeared once. What it recognizes is unknown. Study findings and constraints: Controls showed broader CDR3 length ranges than did the HIV repertoires.

V lost 4 bases, J lost 7 bases, and 16 bases lay in between. There are 15 residues in the CDR3. CDR1 is MNHNY, CDR2 SVGAGI, per germline (reference sequence). Samples were assayed with immunoSEQ v3.0 at survey level. This table comes from immunoSEQ multiplex PCR, and its TCRdb copy is limited to in-frame clones, with some not included. The table records 40,000 to 50,000 clones, 85% to 95% of them present only once. This clonotype was obtained from a man under 40 with HIV. Sequencing used unsorted PBMCs, obtained roughly 9.5 years after starting antiretroviral therapy. This sequence joins TRBV6-6 and TRBJ1-4; D remains ambiguous. CDR3 in DNA: TGTGCCAGCAGTTCCCCCGGGCTCAAGGGTGAAAAACTGTTTTTT. It encodes CASSSPGLKGEKLFF.